Listed here are 9 T cell receptor beta chains from one sample, sequenced in a study of shared clonotypes between healthy human individuals. Selected positively for CCR7 and CD45RO-negative, naive CD8 cells excluded terminally differentiated effector memory CD45RA+ cells. The protocol was immunoSEQ multiplex PCR, while the TCRdb copy is restricted to in-frame clones and leaves out a portion. The sample holds under 1 million clones; 96% are singletons and the top ten take under 0.3%. Sequencing was carried out using naive CD8+ T cells sorted from blood. These receptors all come from a man aged 25 to 45 in good health.

The J gene is TRBJ2-7, the V gene TRBV15, with 7 bases aligning to TRBD1. The CDR3 sequence is 14 residues long. Germline trimming cut 5 bases from V and 6 bases from J; bases unmatched to any gene: 10. The germline V gene has CDR1 LNHNV and CDR2 YYDKDF (reference sequence). Here the CDR3 DNA reads TGTGCCACCAGCCGGGACAGATCTCTACTCGAGCAGTACTTC. It specifies CATSRDRSLLEQYF.

V is TRBV5-1 and J is TRBJ2-7; TRBD2 matches at 8 bases. The ends lost 1 base at V and 3 bases at J; junction bases unmatched: 9. The germline CDR1 and CDR2 sequences are SGHRS and YFSETQ. The CDR3 is made up of 16 amino acids. The CDR3 DNA reads as TGCGCCAGCAGCTTGTACAAGGGACTAGATTTCTACGAGCAGTACTTC. This translates into CASSLYKGLDFYEQYF.

V gene TRBV5-1 combines with J gene TRBJ2-7; weak D call: TRBD1 (8 bases). The CDR3 is 19 residues long. Germline CDR1 SGHRS, CDR2 YFSETQ. Trimming shortened V by 2 bases and J by 5 bases, and 29 bases separated the two germline ends. The CDR3 region is CASSFYPDQGQGGNHEQYF. The CDR3 nucleotides read TGCGCCAGCAGCTTCTATCCTGATCAAGGACAGGGAGGGAATCACGAGCAGTACTTC. The entire variable domain, with the rest obtained from reference TRBV5-1 and TRBJ2-7, is as follows: KAGVTQTPRYLIKTRGQQVTLSCSPISGHRSVSWYQQTPGQGLQFLFEYFSETQRNKGNFPGRFSGRQFSNSRSEMNVSTLELGDSALYLCASSFYPDQGQGGNHEQYFGPGTRLTVT.

The chain recombines TRBV7-9 with TRBJ2-7; D may be TRBD2 (6 bases). Trimming pared 2 bases from V and 2 bases from J, leaving 13 bases between. CDR3 length: 15 residues. The germline V gene has CDR1 SEHNR and CDR2 FQNEAQ (reference sequence). CDR3 loop: CASSLTEGLPYEQYF. The CDR3 bases are TGTGCCAGCAGCTTAACGGAGGGGCTACCCTACGAGCAGTACTTC.

This clone was recorded once. The rearrangement joins TRBV6-5 to TRBJ1-3; perhaps TRBD1 as D (6 bases). The V end was cut by 8 bases, the J end by 4 bases, with 18 bases between. The germline CDR1 and CDR2 sequences are MNHEY and SVGAGI. This CDR3 is built from 15 residues. The chain's CDR3 is CASSFGGGTGNTIYF. The CDR3 DNA is TGTGCCAGCTCATTTGGTGGGGGCACCGGAAACACCATATATTTT.

This sequence joins TRBV20-1 and TRBJ2-1; TRBD1 aligns across 7 bases. Germline assignment: CDR1 DFQATT and CDR2 SNEGSKA (reference sequence). CDR3 length: 11 amino acids. The CDR3 reads CSGTVYNEQFF. DNA of the CDR3: TGCAGCGGGACAGTTTACAATGAGCAGTTCTTC.

J is TRBJ2-7 and V is TRBV19; perhaps TRBD2 as D (6 bases). Trimming shortened V by 4 bases and J by 0 bases, and 13 bases separated the two germline ends. Germline V gene sequence: CDR1 LNHDA, CDR2 SQIVND (reference sequence). CDR3 length: 15 amino acids. The CDR3 loop reads CASSRLATSSYEQYF. The DNA of the CDR3 is TGTGCCAGTAGTAGGCTAGCGACAAGCTCCTACGAGCAGTACTTC.

Here the CDR3 DNA reads TGTGCCAGCAGCCAAGATTGGGATGGAGGAACAGATACGCAGTATTTT. It encodes CASSQDWDGGTDTQYF. This chain connects TRBV14 to TRBJ2-3; TRBD2 is a possible D gene (5 bases). CDR1 and CDR2 (germline): SGHDN, FVKESK. Deletions cut 0 bases from V and 3 bases from J, with 13 bases between. CDR3 size: 16 residues.

The V gene is TRBV10-2, the J gene TRBJ2-4, with TRBD2 identical over 10 bases. The CDR3 has 16 amino acids. After removal of 3 bases from V and 4 bases from J, the junction contained 6 bases not matched to a gene. The germline V gene has CDR1 WSHSY and CDR2 SAAADI. In DNA form, the CDR3 reads TGCGCCAGCAGTGACCTAGCGGGAGTATCAAAAAACATTCAGTACTTC. As protein: CASSDLAGVSKNIQYF.